The 7 T cell receptor beta chains in this list originate from one sample, sequenced in a study of blood T cell repertoires in COVID-19. The method was immunoSEQ multiplex PCR; TCRdb's version includes in-frame clones alone and lacks a portion of them. The sample records about 490,000 clones, approximately 85% being singletons. Material for sequencing was peripheral blood. Receptors originate from a human donor in a cohort sampled during active COVID-19.

This clone is a singleton in its sample. This sequence joins TRBV3-1 (or the pseudogene TRBV3-2) and TRBJ1-3, with 7 bases identical to TRBD1. Germline lookup yields CDR1 LGHDT and CDR2 YNNKEL (reference sequence). V shed 4 bases and J 0 bases; nucleotides not matched to a gene: 0. This CDR3 has 14 residues. The CDR3, as DNA: TGTGCCAGCAGCCGGGACAGCTCTGGAAACACCATATATTTT. Protein: CASSRDSSGNTIYF.

The CDR3 here is CASSFRGRRTGANVLTF. The DNA of the CDR3 is TGTGCCAGCAGTTTCCGCGGGAGGAGAACTGGGGCCAACGTCCTGACTTTC. The rearrangement links TRBV27 to TRBJ2-6, with 8 positions matching TRBD2. The CDR3 has 17 amino acids. Per germline, CDR1 MNHEY and CDR2 SMNVEV (reference sequence). J was trimmed by 2 bases and V by 3 bases; bases with no gene match: 6.

CDR3 residues: CASSVDRVQPQHF. Written as DNA, the CDR3 is TGTGCCAGCAGCGTAGACAGGGTGCAGCCCCAGCATTTT. The chain is built from TRBV7-2 and TRBJ1-5; 7 positions match TRBD1. There are 13 residues in the CDR3. The germline CDR1 and CDR2 sequences are SGHTA and FQGNSA. Trimming removed 5 bases from V and 7 bases from J; junction bases left unmatched: 5. The full variable domain, with the rest looked up from reference TRBV7-2 and TRBJ1-5, is GAGVSQSPSNKVTEKGKDVELRCDPISGHTALYWYRQSLGQGLEFLIYFQGNSAPDKSGLPSDRFSAERTGGSVSTLTIQRTQQEDSAVYLCASSVDRVQPQHFGDGTRLSIL.

CDR3 sequence (DNA): TGTGCCAGCAGTTTCTTCCGGGTTAGTAACACTGAAGCTTTCTTT. Protein: CASSFFRVSNTEAFF. The V and J genes are TRBV28 and TRBJ1-1; D unclear. The CDR3 is 15 amino acids. Germline CDR1 and CDR2: MDHEN and SYDVKM. V lost 3 bases and J lost 2, with 13 bases in between.

The V call is TRBV4-2, the J call TRBJ2-1; 11 bases fit TRBD2. This CDR3 comprises 16 residues. J lost 8 bases, V lost 1 base, and 7 bases had no gene match. The germline V gene encodes CDR1 LGHNA and CDR2 YNFKEQ. CDR3: CASSQVLLAGAYEQFF. The CDR3 DNA reads TGTGCCAGCAGCCAAGTACTACTAGCGGGAGCATATGAGCAGTTCTTC.

The rearrangement links TRBV7-3 to TRBJ2-7; tentative D call: TRBD1 (6 bases). CDR1 SGHTA and CDR2 FQGTGA come from the germline V gene. V lost 5 bases, J lost 2 bases, and 16 bases lay in between. CDR3 size: 15 residues. CDR3 in amino acids: CASSEGGRLAYEQYF. The CDR3 nucleotides read TGTGCCAGCAGCGAAGGGGGAAGATTAGCCTACGAGCAGTACTTC.

The chain combines TRBV10-2 with TRBJ2-5; 11 bases are a match to TRBD1. Losses at the gene ends were 10 bases for V and 2 bases for J; bases not matched to a gene: 9. Per germline, CDR1 WSHSY and CDR2 SAAADI. This CDR3 has 15 residues. For the CDR3, the DNA is TGCGCCACAAAACCGCGGGACAGGGGGCAAGAGACCCAGTACTTC. Translation: CATKPRDRGQETQYF.